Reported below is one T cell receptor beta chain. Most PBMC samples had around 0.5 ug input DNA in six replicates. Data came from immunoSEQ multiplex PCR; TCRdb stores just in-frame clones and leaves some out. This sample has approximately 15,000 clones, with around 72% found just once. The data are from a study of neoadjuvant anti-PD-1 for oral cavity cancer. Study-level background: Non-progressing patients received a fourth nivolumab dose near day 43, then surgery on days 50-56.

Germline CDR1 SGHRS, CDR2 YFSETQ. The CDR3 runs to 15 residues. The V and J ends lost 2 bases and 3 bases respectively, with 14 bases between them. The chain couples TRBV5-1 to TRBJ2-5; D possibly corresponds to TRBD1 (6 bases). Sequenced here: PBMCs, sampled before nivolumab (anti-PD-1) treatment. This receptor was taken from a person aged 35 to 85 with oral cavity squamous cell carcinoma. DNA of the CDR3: TGCGCCAGCAGCTTCACACCGGGACACAAAGAGACCCAGTACTTC. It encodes CASSFTPGHKETQYF.